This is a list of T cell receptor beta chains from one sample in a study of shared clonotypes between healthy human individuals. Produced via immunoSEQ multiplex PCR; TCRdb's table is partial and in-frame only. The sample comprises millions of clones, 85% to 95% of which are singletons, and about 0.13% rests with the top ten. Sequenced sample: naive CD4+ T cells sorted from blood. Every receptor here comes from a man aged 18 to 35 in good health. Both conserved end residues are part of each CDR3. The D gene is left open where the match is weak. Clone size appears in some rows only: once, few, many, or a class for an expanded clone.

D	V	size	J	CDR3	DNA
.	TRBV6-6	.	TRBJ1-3	CASSYGRSSGNTIYF	TGTGCCAGCAGTTACGGCAGGAGCTCTGGAAACACCATATATTTT
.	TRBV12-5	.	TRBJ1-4	CASSGTSEEKLFF	TGTGCGTCTTCCGGGACATCAGAAGAAAAACTGTTTTTT
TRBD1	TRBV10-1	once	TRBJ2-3	CASNDRGSTDTQYF	TGCGCCAGCAACGACAGGGGTTCCACAGATACGCAGTATTTT
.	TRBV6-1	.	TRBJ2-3	CASSARLPGLSTDTQYF	TGTGCCAGCAGTGCCCGTCTCCCGGGCCTTAGCACAGATACGCAGTATTTT
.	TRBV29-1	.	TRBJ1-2	CSVATAKGGYTF	TGCAGCGTTGCCACGGCTAAGGGCGGCTACACCTTC
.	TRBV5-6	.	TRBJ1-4	CASSLGDGQGTEKLFF	TGTGCCAGCAGCTTAGGGGACGGGCAGGGGACTGAAAAACTGTTTTTT
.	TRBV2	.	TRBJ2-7	CASSVIGEQYF	TGTGCCAGCAGTGTGATAGGTGAGCAGTACTTC
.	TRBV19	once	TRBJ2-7	CAREGEGRSYEQYF	TGTGCCAGGGAGGGGGAGGGCCGCTCCTACGAGCAGTACTTC
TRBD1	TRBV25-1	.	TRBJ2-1	CASSVGQGILNEQFF	TGTGCCAGCAGTGTCGGACAGGGAATCTTGAATGAGCAGTTCTTC
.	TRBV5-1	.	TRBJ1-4	CASSLRYPEKLFF	TGCGCCAGCAGCTTGCGATATCCGGAGAAACTGTTTTTT
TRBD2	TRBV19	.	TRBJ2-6	CASRPRPGLAVSSGANVLTF	TGTGCCAGTAGGCCGCGTCCGGGACTAGCGGTTAGCTCTGGGGCCAACGTCCTGACTTTC
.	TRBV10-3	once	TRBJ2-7	CAIRRDHSYEQYF	TGTGCCATCCGGAGGGACCACTCCTACGAGCAGTACTTC
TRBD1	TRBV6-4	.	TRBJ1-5	CARGQGLNQPQHF	TGTGCCAGGGGACAGGGGTTAAATCAGCCCCAGCATTTT
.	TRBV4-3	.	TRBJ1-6	CASSQELTVSSYNSPLHF	TGCGCCAGCAGCCAAGAATTGACGGTTAGCTCCTATAATTCACCCCTCCACTTT
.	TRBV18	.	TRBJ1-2	CASSITGLNYGYTF	TGTGCCAGCTCAATAACAGGGTTGAACTATGGCTACACCTTC
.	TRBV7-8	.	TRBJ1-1	CASSSRGALREAFF	TGTGCCAGCAGCTCCCGGGGGGCTCTAAGGGAAGCTTTCTTT
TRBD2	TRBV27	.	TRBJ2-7	CASSPSGRGSYEQYF	TGTGCCAGCAGTCCCAGCGGGAGGGGCAGCTACGAGCAGTACTTC
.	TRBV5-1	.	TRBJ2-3	CASSLGPGADTQYF	TGCGCCAGCAGCTTGGGACCAGGGGCAGATACGCAGTATTTT
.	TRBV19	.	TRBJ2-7	CASSTAGVGGYEQYF	TGTGCCAGTAGTACAGCGGGCGTCGGTGGCTACGAGCAGTACTTC
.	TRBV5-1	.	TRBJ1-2	CASSLVGFGYGYTF	TGCGCCAGCAGCTTGGTCGGGTTCGGCTATGGCTACACCTTC
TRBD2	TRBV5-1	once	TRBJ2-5	CASSSLAGGPKETQYF	TGCGCCAGCAGCTCACTAGCGGGAGGGCCCAAAGAGACCCAGTACTTC
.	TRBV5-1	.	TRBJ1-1	CASSLQLNTEAFF	TGCGCCAGCAGCTTACAGCTAAACACTGAAGCTTTCTTT
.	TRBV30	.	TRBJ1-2	CAWMVGLRGYTF	TGTGCCTGGATGGTGGGCTTGAGGGGCTACACCTTC
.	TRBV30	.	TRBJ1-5	CAWSPRGASNQPQHF	TGTGCCTGGAGCCCCAGGGGCGCGAGCAATCAGCCCCAGCATTTT
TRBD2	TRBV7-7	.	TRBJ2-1	CASSLGLAGAGNEQFF	TGTGCTAGCAGCTTAGGACTAGCGGGGGCCGGGAATGAGCAGTTCTTC
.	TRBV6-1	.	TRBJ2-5	CASSRTFSQETQYF	TGTGCCAGCAGTCGGACCTTTTCCCAAGAGACCCAGTACTTC
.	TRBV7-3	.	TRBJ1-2	CASSLNQGDGYTF	TGTGCCAGCAGCTTAAATCAGGGCGATGGCTACACCTTC
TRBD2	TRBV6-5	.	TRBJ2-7	CASSYGGLAGGEQYF	TGTGCCAGCAGTTATGGGGGACTAGCGGGAGGGGAGCAGTACTTC
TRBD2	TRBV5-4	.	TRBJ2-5	CASSRGLAGIQETQYF	TGTGCCAGCAGCCGCGGACTAGCGGGAATTCAAGAGACCCAGTACTTC
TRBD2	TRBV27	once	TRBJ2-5	CASSSLAGGPGTQYF	TGTGCCAGCAGTTCCCTAGCGGGGGGGCCCGGGACCCAGTACTTC
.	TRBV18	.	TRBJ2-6	CASSRDSFSSGANVLTF	TGTGCCAGCTCCCGAGACAGTTTTAGCTCTGGGGCCAACGTCCTGACTTTC
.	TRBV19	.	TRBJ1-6	CASSTQTAPPLHF	TGTGCCAGTAGTACCCAGACAGCGCCGCCCCTCCACTTT
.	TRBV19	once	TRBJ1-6	CASRIGNLNSPLHF	TGTGCCAGTAGGATCGGAAACCTTAATTCACCCCTCCACTTT
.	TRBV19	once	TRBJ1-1	CASRDSGERNTEAFF	TGTGCCAGTAGGGACTCAGGGGAGAGGAACACTGAAGCTTTCTTT
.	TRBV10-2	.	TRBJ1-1	CASSERSTYGTEAFF	TGCGCCAGCAGTGAGCGCAGTACTTACGGAACTGAAGCTTTCTTT
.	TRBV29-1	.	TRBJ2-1	CSVDVWSDNEQFF	TGCAGCGTCGATGTCTGGTCGGACAATGAGCAGTTCTTC
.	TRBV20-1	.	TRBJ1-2	CSASGGAGYTF	TGCAGTGCTAGTGGGGGGGCTGGCTACACCTTC
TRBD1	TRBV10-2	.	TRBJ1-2	CASGATGGYGYTF	TGCGCCAGCGGGGCTACAGGGGGCTATGGCTACACCTTC
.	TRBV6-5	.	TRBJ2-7	CASSPRDWVYEQYF	TGTGCCAGCAGTCCCCGGGACTGGGTCTACGAGCAGTACTTC
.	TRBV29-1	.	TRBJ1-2	CSVDGRERWNGYTF	TGCAGCGTTGATGGCAGGGAACGGTGGAATGGCTACACCTTC
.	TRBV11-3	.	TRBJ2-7	CASSPLAPDSPPSYEQYF	TGTGCCAGCAGCCCATTAGCCCCAGACAGTCCCCCGTCCTACGAGCAGTACTTC
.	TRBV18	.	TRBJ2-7	CASSPDNPSYEQYF	TGTGCCAGCTCACCGGACAACCCTTCCTACGAGCAGTACTTC
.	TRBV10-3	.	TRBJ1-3	CAISEGTRGGNTIYF	TGTGCCATCAGTGAGGGGACCCGCGGAGGAAACACCATATATTTT
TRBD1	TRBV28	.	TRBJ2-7	CASSATGFSYEQYF	TGTGCCAGCAGTGCGACAGGGTTCTCCTACGAGCAGTACTTC
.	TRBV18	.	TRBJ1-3	CASSPPGRTAGNTIYF	TGTGCCAGCTCACCACCGGGCAGAACGGCTGGAAACACCATATATTTT
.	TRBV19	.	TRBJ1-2	CATQAGVYGYTF	TGTGCCACTCAAGCGGGCGTCTATGGCTACACCTTC
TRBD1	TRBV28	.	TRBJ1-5	CASRPGQGGQPQHF	TGTGCCAGCAGACCAGGACAGGGAGGACAGCCCCAGCATTTT
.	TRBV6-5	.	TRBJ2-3	CASSYRGGAGTDTQYF	TGTGCCAGCAGTTACCGAGGGGGGGCAGGCACAGATACGCAGTATTTT
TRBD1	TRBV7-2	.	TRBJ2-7	CASSLRDRGPYEQYF	TGTGCCAGCAGCCTACGGGACAGGGGCCCCTACGAGCAGTACTTC
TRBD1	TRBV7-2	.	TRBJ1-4	CASSRGQGTEKLFF	TGTGCCAGCAGCCGGGGACAGGGGACGGAAAAACTGTTTTTT
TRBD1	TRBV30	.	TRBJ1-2	CASKLRDRDYGYTF	TGTGCCTCAAAGCTCCGGGACAGGGACTATGGCTACACCTTC
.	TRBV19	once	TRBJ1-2	CASSAGLGYTF	TGTGCCAGTAGTGCCGGGTTGGGCTACACCTTC
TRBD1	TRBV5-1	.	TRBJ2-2	CASSLTGTGGSGELFF	TGCGCCAGCAGCTTAACCGGGACAGGGGGTAGCGGGGAGCTGTTTTTT
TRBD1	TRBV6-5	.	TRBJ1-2	CASSRDRVVYGYTF	TGTGCCAGCAGTAGGGACAGGGTTGTCTATGGCTACACCTTC
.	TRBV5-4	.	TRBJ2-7	CASSFQGAYEQYF	TGTGCCAGCAGCTTTCAGGGTGCCTACGAGCAGTACTTC
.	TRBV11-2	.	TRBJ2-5	CASSRLGTQYF	TGTGCCAGCAGCCGCCTGGGGACCCAGTACTTC
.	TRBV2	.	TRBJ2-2	CAINLRGSGELFF	TGTGCCATAAACCTCCGAGGGTCGGGGGAGCTGTTTTTT
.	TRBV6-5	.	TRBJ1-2	CASSLGGSYGYTF	TGTGCCAGCAGCCTGGGGGGGTCCTATGGCTACACCTTC
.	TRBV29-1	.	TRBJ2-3	CSVTTRGRGPPDTQYF	TGCAGCGTTACTACTAGAGGCCGGGGACCCCCGGATACGCAGTATTTT